This T cell receptor beta chain was recovered during a study of CD8 T cells in ankylosing spondylitis. Study-wide findings and caveats: It appeared that ankylosing spondylitis blood was characterized by a TCR beta motif of roughly 8 highly homologous variants. Matched ankylosing spondylitis synovial fluid reportedly showed significant enrichment of disease-linked clones. Those disease-linked clones were CD8+; they were also relatively rare in peripheral blood. Previously reported in reactive arthritis synovial fluid and blood were some of the motif variants.

Using quantitative 5'-RACE with molecular barcodes, the authors made TCR beta libraries. MiXCR was run by TCRdb on the 5' RACE reads, yielding one entry per CDR3 protein. The sample consists of over 450,000 distinct CDR3 sequences, over 9.5% of them appearing once. The CDR3 has 15 amino acids. Trimming removed 1 base from V and 3 bases from J, with 13 bases in between. CDR1 PRHDT and CDR2 FYEKMQ come from the germline V gene (reference sequence). Worth noting for this clonotype: Its antigen is undetermined.

The genes are TRBV13 and TRBJ2-7; no firm D call. The specimen was blood, either unsorted or a sorted T cell fraction (not recorded which). The source is a male donor with ankylosing spondylitis. The CDR3 region is CASSLVATLNYEQYF. As DNA, the CDR3 is TGTGCCAGCAGCTTAGTAGCAACTTTGAACTACGAGCAGTACTTC.